The following is a T cell receptor beta chain sequence with its context. This sample was included in a study of blood T cell repertoires in COVID-19. About the study: Sources were T cells, B-cell-depleted T cells, or PBMCs; the material itself was cDNA or gDNA.

Losses at the gene ends were 1 base for V and 9 bases for J; bases not matched to a gene: 3. The germline CDR1 and CDR2 sequences are SGHTA and FQGNSA. This CDR3 is built from 13 residues. Participants had their cohort set by participant-reported clinical history. Cohort 3 donors counted as recovered after two negative PCRs, clearance, or resolved symptoms. Only in-frame clones appear in the TCRdb table, and some are missing; sequencing was by immunoSEQ multiplex PCR. This table holds about 210,000 clones, 70% to 90% found once. This chain joins TRBV7-2 and TRBJ1-2; 9 bases match TRBD1. This sequence originates from a man aged 30 to 45 who had recovered from COVID-19. Sample: PBMCs or T cells enriched from blood (not recorded which). CDR3 sequence: CASSLEQGARYTF. CDR3 in DNA: TGTGCCAGCAGCTTAGAACAGGGGGCGCGCTACACCTTC.